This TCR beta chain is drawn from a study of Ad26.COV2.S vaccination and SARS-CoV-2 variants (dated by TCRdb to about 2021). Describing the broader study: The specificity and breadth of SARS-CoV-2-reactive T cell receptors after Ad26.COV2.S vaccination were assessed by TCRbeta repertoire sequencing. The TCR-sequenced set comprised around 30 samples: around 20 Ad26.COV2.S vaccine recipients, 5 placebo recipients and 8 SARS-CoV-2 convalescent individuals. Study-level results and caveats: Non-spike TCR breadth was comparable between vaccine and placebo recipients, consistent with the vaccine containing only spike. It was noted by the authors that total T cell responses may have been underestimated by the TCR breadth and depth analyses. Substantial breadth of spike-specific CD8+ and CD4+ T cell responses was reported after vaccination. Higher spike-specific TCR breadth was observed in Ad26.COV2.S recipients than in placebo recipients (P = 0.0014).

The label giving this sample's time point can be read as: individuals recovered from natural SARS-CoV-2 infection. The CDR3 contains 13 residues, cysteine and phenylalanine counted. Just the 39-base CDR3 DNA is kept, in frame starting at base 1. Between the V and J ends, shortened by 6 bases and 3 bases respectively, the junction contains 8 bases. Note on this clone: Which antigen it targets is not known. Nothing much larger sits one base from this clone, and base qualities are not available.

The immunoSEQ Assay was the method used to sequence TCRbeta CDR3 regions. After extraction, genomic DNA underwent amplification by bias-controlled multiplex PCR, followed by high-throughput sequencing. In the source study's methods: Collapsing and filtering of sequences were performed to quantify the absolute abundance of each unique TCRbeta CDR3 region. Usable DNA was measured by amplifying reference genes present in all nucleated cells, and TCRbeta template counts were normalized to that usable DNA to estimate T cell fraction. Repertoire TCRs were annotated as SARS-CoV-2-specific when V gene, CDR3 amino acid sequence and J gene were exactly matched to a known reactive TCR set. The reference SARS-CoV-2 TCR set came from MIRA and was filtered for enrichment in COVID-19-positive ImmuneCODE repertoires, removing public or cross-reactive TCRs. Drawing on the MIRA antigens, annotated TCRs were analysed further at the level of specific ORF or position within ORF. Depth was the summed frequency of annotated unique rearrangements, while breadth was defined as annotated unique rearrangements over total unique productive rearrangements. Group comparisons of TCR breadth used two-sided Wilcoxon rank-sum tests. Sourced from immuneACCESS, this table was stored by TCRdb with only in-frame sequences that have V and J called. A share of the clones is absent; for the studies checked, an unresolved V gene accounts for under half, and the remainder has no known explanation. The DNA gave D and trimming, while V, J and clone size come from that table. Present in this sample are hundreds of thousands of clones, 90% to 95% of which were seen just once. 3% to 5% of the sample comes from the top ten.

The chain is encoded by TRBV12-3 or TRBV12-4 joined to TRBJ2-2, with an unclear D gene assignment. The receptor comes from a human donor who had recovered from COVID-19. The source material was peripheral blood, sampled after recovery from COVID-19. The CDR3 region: CASRQTDTGELFF. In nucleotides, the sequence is TGTGCCAGCAGGCAGACTGACACCGGGGAGCTGTTTTTT.